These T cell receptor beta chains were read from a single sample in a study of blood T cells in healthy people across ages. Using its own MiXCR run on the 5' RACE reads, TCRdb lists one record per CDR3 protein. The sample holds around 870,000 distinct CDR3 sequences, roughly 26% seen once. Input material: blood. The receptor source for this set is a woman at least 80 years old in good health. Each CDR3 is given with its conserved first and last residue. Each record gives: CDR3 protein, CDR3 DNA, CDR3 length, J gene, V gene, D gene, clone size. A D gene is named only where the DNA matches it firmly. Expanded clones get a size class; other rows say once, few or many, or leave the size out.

CDR3 protein: CAGSAGSSGGRSAQYF; CDR3 DNA: TGTGCCGGCAGCGCGGGGAGTTCAGGGGGGAGAAGTGCCCAGTACTTC; CDR3 length: 16; J gene: TRBJ2-7; V gene: TRBV9; D gene: NA; clone size: once
CDR3 protein: CASGPRTSGKETQYF; CDR3 DNA: TGTGCCAGCGGACCCAGGACTAGCGGGAAGGAGACCCAGTACTTC; CDR3 length: 15; J gene: TRBJ2-5; V gene: TRBV6-2/TRBV6-3; D gene: TRBD2; clone size: many
CDR3 protein: CASRRSGTWSEPQHF; CDR3 DNA: TGTGCCAGCAGACGTTCCGGGACGTGGAGTGAGCCCCAGCATTTT; CDR3 length: 15; J gene: TRBJ1-5; V gene: TRBV7-2; D gene: NA; clone size: NA
CDR3 protein: CAGEQRGEQFF; CDR3 DNA: TGTGCCGGGGAACAGAGGGGCGAGCAGTTCTTC; CDR3 length: 11; J gene: TRBJ2-1; V gene: TRBV6-4; D gene: NA; clone size: many
CDR3 protein: CSARQDGANYGYTF; CDR3 DNA: TGCAGTGCTCGCCAGGACGGCGCTAACTATGGCTACACCTTC; CDR3 length: 14; J gene: TRBJ1-2; V gene: TRBV20-1; D gene: NA; clone size: many
CDR3 protein: CASSSPGAETQYF; CDR3 DNA: TGTGCCAGCAGCTCCCCTGGGGCCGAGACCCAGTACTTC; CDR3 length: 13; J gene: TRBJ2-5; V gene: TRBV7-2; D gene: NA; clone size: many
CDR3 protein: CVSSLDSPLTYEQYF; CDR3 DNA: TGTGTCAGCAGTTTGGATAGCCCTCTAACCTACGAGCAGTACTTC; CDR3 length: 15; J gene: TRBJ2-7; V gene: TRBV28; D gene: NA; clone size: NA
CDR3 protein: CSARDAGPRRRLGSYNEQFF; CDR3 DNA: TGCAGTGCTAGAGATGCGGGACCTAGACGACGTCTAGGGTCCTACAATGAGCAGTTCTTC; CDR3 length: 20; J gene: TRBJ2-1; V gene: TRBV20-1; D gene: NA; clone size: NA
CDR3 protein: CASSSGGGDHNEQFF; CDR3 DNA: TGTGCCAGCAGTTCTGGCGGGGGGGACCACAATGAGCAGTTCTTC; CDR3 length: 15; J gene: TRBJ2-1; V gene: TRBV6-5; D gene: TRBD2; clone size: NA
CDR3 protein: CASSQDWTAPYNEQFF; CDR3 DNA: TGCGCCAGCAGCCAAGACTGGACCGCACCCTACAATGAGCAGTTCTTC; CDR3 length: 16; J gene: TRBJ2-1; V gene: TRBV4-3; D gene: NA; clone size: many
CDR3 protein: CASEQGHQPQHF; CDR3 DNA: TGTGCCAGTGAGCAGGGGCATCAGCCCCAGCATTTT; CDR3 length: 12; J gene: TRBJ1-5; V gene: TRBV19; D gene: NA; clone size: NA
CDR3 protein: CASSRQGTHQPQHF; CDR3 DNA: TGTGCCAGCAGCCGACAGGGGACACATCAGCCCCAGCATTTT; CDR3 length: 14; J gene: TRBJ1-5; V gene: TRBV12-3/TRBV12-4; D gene: TRBD1; clone size: many
CDR3 protein: CASSLGPQVSTDTQYF; CDR3 DNA: TGTGCCAGCAGCTTAGGGCCACAGGTCAGCACAGATACGCAGTATTTT; CDR3 length: 16; J gene: TRBJ2-3; V gene: TRBV7-2; D gene: NA; clone size: many
CDR3 protein: CASSLARQYQETQYF; CDR3 DNA: TGTGCCAGCAGCTTAGCTAGGCAGTACCAAGAGACCCAGTACTTC; CDR3 length: 15; J gene: TRBJ2-5; V gene: TRBV7-2; D gene: NA; clone size: many
CDR3 protein: CASTLGGAYYEQYF; CDR3 DNA: TGTGCCAGCACCTTAGGGGGGGCCTACTACGAGCAGTACTTC; CDR3 length: 14; J gene: TRBJ2-7; V gene: TRBV6-1; D gene: NA; clone size: many
CDR3 protein: CASSQDNRVYSGYTF; CDR3 DNA: TGTGCCAGCAGCCAAGATAATAGGGTATATAGCGGCTACACCTTC; CDR3 length: 15; J gene: TRBJ1-2; V gene: TRBV14; D gene: NA; clone size: few
CDR3 protein: CASSQAGADTQYF; CDR3 DNA: TGTGCCAGCAGCCAAGCGGGGGCGGATACGCAGTATTTT; CDR3 length: 13; J gene: TRBJ2-3; V gene: TRBV3-1; D gene: NA; clone size: many
CDR3 protein: CASSLARPDTEAFF; CDR3 DNA: TGCGCCAGCAGCTTGGCCAGGCCTGACACTGAAGCTTTCTTT; CDR3 length: 14; J gene: TRBJ1-1; V gene: TRBV5-1; D gene: NA; clone size: few
CDR3 protein: CAAGSTDTQYF; CDR3 DNA: TGCGCCGCCGGGTCCACAGATACGCAGTATTTT; CDR3 length: 11; J gene: TRBJ2-3; V gene: TRBV10-2; D gene: NA; clone size: few
CDR3 protein: CASSHPGQGSYSYEQYF; CDR3 DNA: TGTGCCAGCAGTCATCCGGGACAGGGATCATACTCCTACGAGCAGTACTTC; CDR3 length: 17; J gene: TRBJ2-7; V gene: TRBV7-9; D gene: TRBD1; clone size: many
CDR3 protein: CSARNTWRGHTQYF; CDR3 DNA: TGCAGTGCCAGGAACACCTGGAGGGGGCATACGCAGTATTTT; CDR3 length: 14; J gene: TRBJ2-3; V gene: TRBV20-1; D gene: NA; clone size: few
CDR3 protein: CASSLLSEGNYGYTF; CDR3 DNA: TGCGCCAGCAGTCTACTTTCAGAGGGCAACTATGGCTACACCTTC; CDR3 length: 15; J gene: TRBJ1-2; V gene: TRBV5-1; D gene: NA; clone size: many
CDR3 protein: CASRRATTDTQYF; CDR3 DNA: TGTGCCAGCAGGCGGGCCACCACAGATACGCAGTATTTT; CDR3 length: 13; J gene: TRBJ2-3; V gene: TRBV7-9; D gene: NA; clone size: many
CDR3 protein: CASSFGRGVVYEQYF; CDR3 DNA: TGTGCCAGCAGTTTCGGAAGGGGGGTGGTTTACGAGCAGTACTTC; CDR3 length: 15; J gene: TRBJ2-7; V gene: TRBV12-3/TRBV12-4; D gene: NA; clone size: many
CDR3 protein: CASSLANRQGYGYTF; CDR3 DNA: TGTGCCAGCAGCTTAGCCAACAGGCAAGGCTATGGCTACACCTTC; CDR3 length: 15; J gene: TRBJ1-2; V gene: TRBV7-2; D gene: NA; clone size: many
CDR3 protein: CASSMGTPMNTEAFF; CDR3 DNA: TGTGCCAGCAGCATGGGGACACCTATGAACACTGAAGCTTTCTTT; CDR3 length: 15; J gene: TRBJ1-1; V gene: TRBV7-9; D gene: NA; clone size: many
CDR3 protein: CASSLGTNGDEQYF; CDR3 DNA: TGTGCCAGCAGCTTGGGGACCAACGGCGACGAGCAGTACTTC; CDR3 length: 14; J gene: TRBJ2-7; V gene: TRBV11-2; D gene: NA; clone size: many
CDR3 protein: CASSLAPGTPYEQYF; CDR3 DNA: TGTGCCAGCAGCTTGGCCCCGGGGACCCCCTACGAGCAGTACTTC; CDR3 length: 15; J gene: TRBJ2-7; V gene: TRBV5-4; D gene: NA; clone size: NA
CDR3 protein: CASGITGTINTGELFF; CDR3 DNA: TGTGCCAGCGGGATTACCGGGACTATTAACACCGGGGAGCTGTTTTTT; CDR3 length: 16; J gene: TRBJ2-2; V gene: TRBV3-1; D gene: TRBD2; clone size: NA
CDR3 protein: CTSSLATRGVDTQYF; CDR3 DNA: TGTACCAGCAGCTTAGCTACCAGGGGGGTAGATACGCAGTATTTT; CDR3 length: 15; J gene: TRBJ2-3; V gene: TRBV7-2; D gene: NA; clone size: NA
CDR3 protein: CASRDPTKDNEQFF; CDR3 DNA: TGTGCCAGCAGGGACCCGACCAAGGACAATGAGCAGTTCTTC; CDR3 length: 14; J gene: TRBJ2-1; V gene: TRBV6-2/TRBV6-3; D gene: NA; clone size: NA
CDR3 protein: CASSPGQVGAFEKLFF; CDR3 DNA: TGTGCCAGCAGCCCCGGACAGGTGGGGGCGTTTGAAAAACTGTTTTTT; CDR3 length: 16; J gene: TRBJ1-4; V gene: TRBV5-4; D gene: TRBD1; clone size: NA
CDR3 protein: CASSLATRGRKSPLHF; CDR3 DNA: TGTGCCAGCAGCTTAGCTACCAGGGGGCGCAAATCACCCCTCCACTTT; CDR3 length: 16; J gene: TRBJ1-6; V gene: TRBV7-2; D gene: TRBD1; clone size: NA
CDR3 protein: CASGLDGGLYGYTF; CDR3 DNA: TGTGCCAGCGGCTTAGATGGGGGGCTATATGGCTACACCTTC; CDR3 length: 14; J gene: TRBJ1-2; V gene: TRBV11-2; D gene: NA; clone size: NA
CDR3 protein: CSARRAGANVLTF; CDR3 DNA: TGCAGTGCTCGGAGGGCTGGGGCCAACGTCCTGACTTTC; CDR3 length: 13; J gene: TRBJ2-6; V gene: TRBV20-1; D gene: NA; clone size: few
CDR3 protein: CASSPEQGRYSPLHF; CDR3 DNA: TGTGCCAGCTCACCAGAACAGGGTCGGTATTCACCCCTCCACTTT; CDR3 length: 15; J gene: TRBJ1-6; V gene: TRBV18; D gene: NA; clone size: many
CDR3 protein: CASRPESSGNTIYF; CDR3 DNA: TGTGCCAGCCGACCGGAGAGCTCTGGAAACACCATATATTTT; CDR3 length: 14; J gene: TRBJ1-3; V gene: TRBV6-5; D gene: NA; clone size: NA
CDR3 protein: CATSKDRGGYTEAFF; CDR3 DNA: TGTGCCACCAGCAAAGACAGGGGGGGTTACACTGAAGCTTTCTTT; CDR3 length: 15; J gene: TRBJ1-1; V gene: TRBV15; D gene: TRBD1; clone size: many
CDR3 protein: CASSIPHLEKLFF; CDR3 DNA: TGTGCCAGTAGTATTCCTCACCTTGAAAAACTGTTTTTT; CDR3 length: 13; J gene: TRBJ1-4; V gene: TRBV19; D gene: NA; clone size: few
CDR3 protein: CAGRNRGGTDTQYF; CDR3 DNA: TGTGCCGGAAGGAATCGGGGAGGCACAGATACGCAGTATTTT; CDR3 length: 14; J gene: TRBJ2-3; V gene: TRBV7-9; D gene: NA; clone size: many
CDR3 protein: CASNRGLTQETQYF; CDR3 DNA: TGTGCCAGTAACAGGGGGCTAACCCAAGAGACCCAGTACTTC; CDR3 length: 14; J gene: TRBJ2-5; V gene: TRBV19; D gene: TRBD1; clone size: NA
CDR3 protein: CASSQDGGARDTQYF; CDR3 DNA: TGTGCCAGCAGCCAAGACGGGGGGGCCCGGGATACGCAGTATTTT; CDR3 length: 15; J gene: TRBJ2-3; V gene: TRBV3-1; D gene: TRBD2; clone size: NA
CDR3 protein: CASTGDLDTGERFF; CDR3 DNA: TGCGCCAGTACAGGGGATTTGGACACCGGGGAGCGGTTTTTT; CDR3 length: 14; J gene: TRBJ2-2; V gene: TRBV4-3; D gene: TRBD1; clone size: NA
CDR3 protein: CASSITGTIYNSPLHF; CDR3 DNA: TGTGCCAGCAGTATTACCGGGACAATCTATAATTCACCCCTCCACTTT; CDR3 length: 16; J gene: TRBJ1-6; V gene: TRBV6-1; D gene: NA; clone size: few
CDR3 protein: CSVGTGLLTYNEQFF; CDR3 DNA: TGCAGCGTTGGTACAGGACTGCTAACCTACAATGAGCAGTTCTTC; CDR3 length: 15; J gene: TRBJ2-1; V gene: TRBV29-1; D gene: NA; clone size: NA
CDR3 protein: CASSPYTMNTEAFF; CDR3 DNA: TGTGCCAGCAGTCCCTATACGATGAACACTGAAGCTTTCTTT; CDR3 length: 14; J gene: TRBJ1-1; V gene: TRBV27; D gene: NA; clone size: NA
CDR3 protein: CASSSDSVGEAFF; CDR3 DNA: TGTGCCAGCTCCTCAGACAGCGTCGGTGAAGCTTTCTTT; CDR3 length: 13; J gene: TRBJ1-1; V gene: TRBV18; D gene: NA; clone size: few
CDR3 protein: CASSQIAGGPYTQYF; CDR3 DNA: TGTGCCAGCAGCCAAATAGCGGGGGGCCCTTATACGCAGTATTTT; CDR3 length: 15; J gene: TRBJ2-3; V gene: TRBV3-1; D gene: TRBD2; clone size: NA
CDR3 protein: CGASPGEETQYF; CDR3 DNA: TGCGGAGCTTCCCCGGGGGAAGAGACCCAGTACTTC; CDR3 length: 12; J gene: TRBJ2-5; V gene: TRBV29-1; D gene: NA; clone size: many
CDR3 protein: CSAFPNLRDRANYGYTF; CDR3 DNA: TGCAGTGCTTTTCCAAATTTACGGGACAGAGCTAACTATGGCTACACCTTC; CDR3 length: 17; J gene: TRBJ1-2; V gene: TRBV20-1; D gene: TRBD1; clone size: many
CDR3 protein: CASGGLAGSNTGELFF; CDR3 DNA: TGTGCCAGCGGGGGACTAGCGGGGTCGAACACCGGGGAGCTGTTTTTT; CDR3 length: 16; J gene: TRBJ2-2; V gene: TRBV7-2; D gene: TRBD2; clone size: NA
CDR3 protein: CASSHVSTGTNEKLFF; CDR3 DNA: TGTGCCAGCAGCCACGTGTCCACAGGGACTAATGAAAAACTGTTTTTT; CDR3 length: 16; J gene: TRBJ1-4; V gene: TRBV7-2; D gene: NA; clone size: once
CDR3 protein: CASSLSDGGRQPQHF; CDR3 DNA: TGTGCCAGCAGTTTATCCGATGGGGGACGCCAGCCCCAGCATTTT; CDR3 length: 15; J gene: TRBJ1-5; V gene: TRBV12-3/TRBV12-4; D gene: NA; clone size: many
CDR3 protein: CASSGAGGQETQYF; CDR3 DNA: TGTGCCAGCAGCGGGGCGGGGGGGCAAGAGACCCAGTACTTC; CDR3 length: 14; J gene: TRBJ2-5; V gene: TRBV7-9; D gene: TRBD2; clone size: many
CDR3 protein: CASSLSLSRNQPQHF; CDR3 DNA: TGTGCCAGCAGCCTGAGCTTGAGTCGCAATCAGCCCCAGCATTTT; CDR3 length: 15; J gene: TRBJ1-5; V gene: TRBV12-3/TRBV12-4; D gene: NA; clone size: many